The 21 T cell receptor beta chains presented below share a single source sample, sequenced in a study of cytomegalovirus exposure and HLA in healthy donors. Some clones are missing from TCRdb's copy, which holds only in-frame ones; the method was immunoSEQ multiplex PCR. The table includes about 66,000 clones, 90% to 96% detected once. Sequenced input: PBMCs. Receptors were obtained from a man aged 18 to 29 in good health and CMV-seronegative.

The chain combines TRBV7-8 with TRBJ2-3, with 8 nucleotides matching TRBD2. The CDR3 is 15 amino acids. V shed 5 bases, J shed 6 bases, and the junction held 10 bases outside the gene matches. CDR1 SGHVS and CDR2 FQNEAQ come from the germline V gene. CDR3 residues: CASSHGTSWADTQYF. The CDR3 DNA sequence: TGTGCCAGCAGCCACGGGACTAGTTGGGCCGATACGCAGTATTTT.

CDR3 amino acids: CATSRDFSGGTEAFF. The DNA for the CDR3 is TGTGCCACCAGCAGAGATTTTAGCGGGGGGACTGAAGCTTTCTTT. The gene calls are TRBV15 and TRBJ1-1; possible D gene TRBD1, 5 bases. Germline V gene sequence: CDR1 LNHNV, CDR2 YYDKDF (reference sequence). V lost 0 bases to trimming and J lost 5 bases, with 13 bases between them. The CDR3 sequence is 15 residues long.

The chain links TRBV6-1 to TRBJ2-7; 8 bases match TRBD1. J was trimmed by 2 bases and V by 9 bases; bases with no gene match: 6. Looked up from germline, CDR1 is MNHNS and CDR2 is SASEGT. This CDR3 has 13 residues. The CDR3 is CASLDRAAYEQYF. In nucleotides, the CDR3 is TGTGCCAGTCTGGACAGGGCCGCCTACGAGCAGTACTTC.

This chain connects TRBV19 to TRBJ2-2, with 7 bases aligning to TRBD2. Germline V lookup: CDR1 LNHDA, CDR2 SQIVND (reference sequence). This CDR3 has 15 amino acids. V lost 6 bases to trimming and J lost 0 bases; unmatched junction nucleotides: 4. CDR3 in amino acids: CASSLSGANTGELFF. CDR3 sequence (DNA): TGTGCCAGTAGCCTCAGCGGGGCGAACACCGGGGAGCTGTTTTTT.

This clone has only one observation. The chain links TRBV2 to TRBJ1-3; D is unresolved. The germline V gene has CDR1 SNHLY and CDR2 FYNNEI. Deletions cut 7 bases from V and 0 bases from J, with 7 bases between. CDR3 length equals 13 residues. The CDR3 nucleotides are TGTGCCAGCATCCGAGGCTCTGGAAACACCATATATTTT. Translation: CASIRGSGNTIYF.

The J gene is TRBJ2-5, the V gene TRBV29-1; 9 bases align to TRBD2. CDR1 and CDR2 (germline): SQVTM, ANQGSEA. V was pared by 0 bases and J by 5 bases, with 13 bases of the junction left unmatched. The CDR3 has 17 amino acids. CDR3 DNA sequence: TGCAGCGTTGAAGAGCGTTCTCGCGGGAGGGCCCGGGAGACCCAGTACTTC. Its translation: CSVEERSRGRARETQYF.

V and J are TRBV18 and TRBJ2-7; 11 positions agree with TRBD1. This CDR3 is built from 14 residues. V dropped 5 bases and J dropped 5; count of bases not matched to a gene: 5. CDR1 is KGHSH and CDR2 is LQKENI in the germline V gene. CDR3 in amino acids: CASSDRTGGDEQYF. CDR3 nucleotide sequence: TGTGCCAGCTCAGACCGGACAGGGGGCGACGAGCAGTACTTC. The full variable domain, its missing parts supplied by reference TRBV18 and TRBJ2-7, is NAGVMQNPRHLVRRRGQEARLRCSPMKGHSHVYWYRQLPEEGLKFMVYLQKENIIDESGMPKERFSAEFPKEGPSILRIQQVVRGDSAAYFCASSDRTGGDEQYFGPGTRLTVT.

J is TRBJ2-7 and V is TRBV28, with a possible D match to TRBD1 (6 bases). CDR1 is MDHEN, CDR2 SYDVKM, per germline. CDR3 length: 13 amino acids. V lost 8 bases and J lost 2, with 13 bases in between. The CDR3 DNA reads TGTGCCAGCGGGCTGACAGGTACCTACGAGCAGTACTTC. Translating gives CASGLTGTYEQYF.

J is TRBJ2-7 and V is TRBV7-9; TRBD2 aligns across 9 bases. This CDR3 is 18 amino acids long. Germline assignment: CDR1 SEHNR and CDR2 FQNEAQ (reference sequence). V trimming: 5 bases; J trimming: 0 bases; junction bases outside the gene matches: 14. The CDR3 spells CASSPPDRLAASSYEQYF. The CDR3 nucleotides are TGTGCCAGCAGCCCACCGGACCGACTAGCGGCAAGCTCCTACGAGCAGTACTTC.

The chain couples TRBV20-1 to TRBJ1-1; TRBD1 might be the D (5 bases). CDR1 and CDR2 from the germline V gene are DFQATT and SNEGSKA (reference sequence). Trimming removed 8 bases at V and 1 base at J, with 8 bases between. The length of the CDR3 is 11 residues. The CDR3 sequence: CSRGENTEAFF. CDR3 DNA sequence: TGCAGTCGGGGGGAGAACACTGAAGCTTTCTTT.

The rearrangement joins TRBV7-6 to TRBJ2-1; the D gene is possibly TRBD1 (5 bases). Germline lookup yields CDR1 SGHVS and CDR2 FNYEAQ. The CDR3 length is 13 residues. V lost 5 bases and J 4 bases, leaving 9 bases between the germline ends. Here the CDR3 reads CASSRTLYNEQFF. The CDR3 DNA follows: TGTGCCAGCAGCCGGACATTGTACAATGAGCAGTTCTTC.

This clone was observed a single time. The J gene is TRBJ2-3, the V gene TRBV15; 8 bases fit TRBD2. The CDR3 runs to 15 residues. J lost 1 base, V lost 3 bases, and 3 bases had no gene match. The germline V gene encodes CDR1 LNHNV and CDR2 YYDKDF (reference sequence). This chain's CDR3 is CATSRSGSGTDTQYF. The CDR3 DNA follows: TGTGCCACCAGCAGGAGCGGGAGCGGCACAGATACGCAGTATTTT.

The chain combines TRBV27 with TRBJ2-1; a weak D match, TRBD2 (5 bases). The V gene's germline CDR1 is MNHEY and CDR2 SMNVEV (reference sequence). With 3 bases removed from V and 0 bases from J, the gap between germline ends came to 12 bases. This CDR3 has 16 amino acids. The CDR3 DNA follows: TGTGCCAGCAGTTTTCTGGCGGGTGCCTCCTACAATGAGCAGTTCTTC. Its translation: CASSFLAGASYNEQFF.

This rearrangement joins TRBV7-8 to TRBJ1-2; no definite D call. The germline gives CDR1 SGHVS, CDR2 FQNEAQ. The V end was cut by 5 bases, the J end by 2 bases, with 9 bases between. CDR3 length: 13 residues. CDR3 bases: TGTGCCAGCAGCCTGACTGAAAACTATGGCTACACCTTC. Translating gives CASSLTENYGYTF.

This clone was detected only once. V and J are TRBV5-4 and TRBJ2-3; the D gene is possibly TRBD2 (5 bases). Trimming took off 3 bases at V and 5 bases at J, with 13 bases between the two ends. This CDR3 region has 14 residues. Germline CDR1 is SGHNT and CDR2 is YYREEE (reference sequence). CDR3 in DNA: TGTGCCAGCAGCTCCAGCCCACTAGAAGATACGCAGTATTTT. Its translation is CASSSSPLEDTQYF.

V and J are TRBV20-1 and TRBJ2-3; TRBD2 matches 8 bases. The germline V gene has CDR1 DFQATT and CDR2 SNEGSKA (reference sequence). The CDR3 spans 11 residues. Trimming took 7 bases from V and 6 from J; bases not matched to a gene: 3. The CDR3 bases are TGCAGTGGGGGACTAGTTGATACGCAGTATTTT. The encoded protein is CSGGLVDTQYF.

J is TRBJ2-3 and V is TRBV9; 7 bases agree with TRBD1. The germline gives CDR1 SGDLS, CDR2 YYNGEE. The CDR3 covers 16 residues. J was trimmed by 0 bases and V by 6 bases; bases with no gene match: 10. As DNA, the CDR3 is TGTGCCAGCACCCCCATGCAGGGGGTGAGCACAGATACGCAGTATTTT. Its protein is CASTPMQGVSTDTQYF.

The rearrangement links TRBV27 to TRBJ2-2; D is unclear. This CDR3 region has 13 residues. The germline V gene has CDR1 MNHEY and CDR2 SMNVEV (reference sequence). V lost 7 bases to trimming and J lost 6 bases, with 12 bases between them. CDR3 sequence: CASKFTSPGELFF. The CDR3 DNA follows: TGTGCCAGCAAATTTACATCCCCCGGGGAGCTGTTTTTT.

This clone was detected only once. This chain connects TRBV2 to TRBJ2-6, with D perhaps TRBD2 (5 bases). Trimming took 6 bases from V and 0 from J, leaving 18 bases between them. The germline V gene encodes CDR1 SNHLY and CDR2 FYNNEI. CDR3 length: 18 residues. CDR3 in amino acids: CASRPRGFRFSGANVLTF. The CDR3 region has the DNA TGTGCCAGCAGGCCTCGAGGGTTTCGTTTCTCTGGGGCCAACGTCCTGACTTTC.

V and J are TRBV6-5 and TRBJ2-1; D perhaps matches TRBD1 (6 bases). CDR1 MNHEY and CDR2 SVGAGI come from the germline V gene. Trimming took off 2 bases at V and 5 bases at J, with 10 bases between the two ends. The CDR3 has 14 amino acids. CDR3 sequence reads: CASSYGGTNNEQFF. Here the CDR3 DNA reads TGTGCCAGCAGTTACGGGGGCACAAACAATGAGCAGTTCTTC.

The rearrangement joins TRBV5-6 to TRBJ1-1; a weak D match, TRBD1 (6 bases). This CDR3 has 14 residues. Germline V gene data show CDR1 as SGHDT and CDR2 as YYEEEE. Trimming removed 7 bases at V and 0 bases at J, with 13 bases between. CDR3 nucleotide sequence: TGTGCCAGCTACCTTCAGGGGATGAACACTGAAGCTTTCTTT. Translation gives CASYLQGMNTEAFF.